One and the same sample provided the 20 T cell receptor beta chains below, sequenced in a study of blood T cells in healthy people across ages. For the second PCR, which ran for about 6 to 12 cycles, a sample-barcoded 5' primer and a J-beta primer mix were used. MiXCR was run by TCRdb on the 5' RACE reads, yielding one entry per CDR3 protein. Of about 680,000 distinct CDR3 sequences detected, roughly 50% appear once; the ten largest clones hold under 35%. Source material: blood. Receptor source: an older woman in good health.

V usage is TRBV5-1 and J usage is TRBJ2-2; D is ambiguous. CDR1 SGHRS and CDR2 YFSETQ come from the germline V gene. V dropped 4 bases and J dropped 3 bases, with 7 bases sitting between them. This CDR3 contains 13 residues. The CDR3 reads CASSLGYTGELFF. The CDR3 DNA reads as TGCGCCAGCAGCCTAGGGTACACCGGGGAGCTGTTTTTT.

This clonotype appeared a few times. The chain couples TRBV11-1 to TRBJ1-4, with 7 bases lining up with TRBD1. The CDR3 sequence is 14 residues long. Trimming cost V 5 bases and J 4 bases; bases outside gene matches: 4. Germline V gene lookup returns CDR1 SGHAT and CDR2 FQDESV (reference sequence). CDR3 sequence: CASSRGQNNEKLFF. The DNA of the CDR3 is TGTGCCAGCAGCAGGGGACAGAATAATGAAAAACTGTTTTTT. Full variable domain (rest looked up from reference TRBV11-1 and TRBJ1-4): EAEVAQSPRYKITEKSQAVAFWCDPISGHATLYWYRQILGQGPELLVQFQDESVVDDSQLPKDRFSAERLKGVDSTLKIQPAELGDSAMYLCASSRGQNNEKLFFGSGTQLSVL.

The rearrangement uses TRBV6-1 and TRBJ2-1; 7 nucleotides match TRBD2. J gave up 7 bases and V 8 bases, and 14 bases lay outside the gene matches. The germline gives CDR1 MNHNS, CDR2 SASEGT. CDR3 size: 15 residues. CDR3 amino acids: CASGASAGTMNEQFF. The CDR3 nucleotides are TGTGCCAGCGGAGCAAGTGCCGGGACTATGAATGAGCAGTTCTTC.

This clonotype was found many times. The gene calls are TRBV27 and TRBJ2-7; D is possibly TRBD2 (5 bases). In germline, CDR1 is MNHEY, CDR2 SMNVEV (reference sequence). CDR3 length: 12 residues. This CDR3 is CASGVSSYEQYF. CDR3 DNA sequence: TGTGCGAGCGGCGTTAGCTCCTACGAGCAGTACTTC.

The chain joins TRBV9 to TRBJ2-6; 8 positions match TRBD1. V trimming: 3 bases; J trimming: 0 bases; junction bases outside the gene matches: 5. This CDR3 is built from 17 residues. Per germline, CDR1 SGDLS and CDR2 YYNGEE. CDR3 in amino acids: CASSARTGSSGANVLTF. CDR3 DNA sequence: TGTGCCAGCAGCGCAAGGACAGGGTCCTCTGGGGCCAACGTCCTGACTTTC.

The sample holds a few counts of this clonotype. The chain is built from TRBV7-2 and TRBJ1-6, with no clear D. Germline CDR1 reads SGHTA; CDR2 reads FQGNSA. The CDR3 is made up of 14 amino acids. V lost 1 base and J 8 bases, leaving 9 bases between the germline ends. Written as DNA, the CDR3 is TGTGCCAGCAGCTTAGTACGAGAGGATTCACCCCTCCACTTT. Amino acid sequence: CASSLVREDSPLHF.

V is TRBV3-1 and J is TRBJ1-4; the D is unclear. With 0 bases removed from V and 8 bases from J, the gap between germline ends came to 13 bases. This CDR3 comprises 15 residues. In germline, CDR1 is LGHDT, CDR2 YNNKEL (reference sequence). CDR3 nucleotides: TGTGCCAGCAGCCAAGAGGCCGAATCGGGGGAAAAACTGTTTTTT. Protein: CASSQEAESGEKLFF.

This chain uses TRBV7-9 with TRBJ2-1; 8 bases are shared with TRBD2. Germline V gene lookup returns CDR1 SEHNR and CDR2 FQNEAQ (reference sequence). The CDR3 covers 14 residues. V gave up 4 bases and J gave up 7 bases; unmatched junction bases: 6. The chain's CDR3 is CASSSTGTSNEQFF. The CDR3 DNA is TGTGCCAGCAGCTCTACCGGGACTAGTAATGAGCAGTTCTTC.

The chain uses TRBV7-9 and TRBJ1-6, with TRBD1 matching 7 bases. The V segment lost 0 bases and the J segment 5 bases; nucleotides outside the gene matches: 4. CDR1 and CDR2 from the germline V gene are SEHNR and FQNEAQ (reference sequence). This CDR3 has 16 residues. The chain's CDR3 is CASSLALGQNNSPLHF. CDR3 nucleotide sequence: TGTGCCAGCAGCTTAGCGCTGGGACAGAATAATTCACCCCTCCACTTT.

About this clonotype itself: It may be a read error: a sequence one base away is much more abundant. The rearrangement uses TRBV10-3 and TRBJ2-4; TRBD2 might be the D (5 bases). CDR1 is ENHRY, CDR2 SYGVKD, per germline. The CDR3 spans 14 residues. CDR3 nucleotides: TGTGCCACCAGTGAAGGACTTTCTTATACCATTCAGTACTTC. It translates to CATSEGLSYTIQYF.

The rearrangement links TRBV12-3 or TRBV12-4 to TRBJ2-3, with 9 bases lining up with TRBD2. The CDR3 extends over 16 amino acids. After removal of 6 bases from V and 11 bases from J, the junction contained 18 bases not matched to a gene. Here the CDR3 reads CASSPSSGGKTDVQYF. The CDR3 DNA follows: TGTGCCAGCAGCCCATCAAGCGGGGGGAAAACAGATGTGCAGTATTTT.

This clonotype was found a few times. The J gene is TRBJ2-7, the V gene TRBV9, with D hard to call. Trimming pared 0 bases from V and 2 bases from J, leaving 6 bases between. The CDR3 sequence is 13 residues long. Germline V CDR1 and CDR2: SGDLS, YYNGEE. The CDR3 sequence is CASSVGLTYEQYF. In DNA, the CDR3 is TGTGCCAGCAGCGTAGGTCTTACCTACGAGCAGTACTTC.

The V gene is TRBV20-1, the J gene TRBJ1-5, with D possibly matching TRBD1 (5 bases). CDR1 and CDR2 from the germline V gene are DFQATT and SNEGSKA (reference sequence). Between the trimmed V and J ends, which lost 8 bases and 5 bases, there was a span of 19 bases. CDR3 length equals 14 residues. The CDR3 sequence: CSTSRQTPDQPQHF. The DNA of the CDR3 is TGCAGTACATCCAGACAGACCCCTGATCAGCCCCAGCATTTT.

This chain links TRBV7-2 with TRBJ1-5; D is ambiguous. There are 16 residues in the CDR3. Germline V lookup: CDR1 SGHTA, CDR2 FQGNSA. Trimming pared 5 bases from V and 0 bases from J, leaving 14 bases between. The CDR3 nucleotides read TGTGCCAGCAGCCCCCGACTATGGGATAGCAATCAGCCCCAGCATTTT. As protein: CASSPRLWDSNQPQHF.

The V gene is TRBV7-9, the J gene TRBJ2-7; no firm D call. The CDR3 is made up of 16 amino acids. From germline, CDR1 is SEHNR and CDR2 FQNEAQ (reference sequence). V lost 4 bases, J lost 1 base, and 17 bases lay in between. CDR3 DNA: TGTGCCAGCAGCTCCGTGGCCCGTGCTAGTTCCTACGAGCAGTACTTC. Its translation: CASSSVARASSYEQYF.

The chain's CDR3 is CSAFSTGTGNTDTQYF. Written as DNA, the CDR3 is TGCAGTGCTTTCTCTACCGGGACAGGAAACACAGATACGCAGTATTTT. The rearrangement uses TRBV20-1 and TRBJ2-3; 8 nucleotides match TRBD1. J lost 2 bases, V lost 5 bases, and 12 bases had no gene match. Looked up from germline, CDR1 is DFQATT and CDR2 is SNEGSKA (reference sequence). The CDR3 is 16 residues long.

This clonotype has more than one count but fewer than ten. The chain's CDR3 is CASSHSQDRGYTF. Here the CDR3 DNA reads TGTGCCAGCAGCCACTCGCAGGACCGTGGCTACACCTTC. J is TRBJ1-2 and V is TRBV3-1; D is ambiguous. The CDR3 contains 13 residues. The germline V gene has CDR1 LGHDT and CDR2 YNNKEL (reference sequence). The V end lost 3 bases, the J end lost 7 bases, and 12 bases lay between the germline ends. The complete variable domain, with remaining parts taken from reference TRBV3-1 and TRBJ1-2, reads DTAVSQTPKYLVTQMGNDKSIKCEQNLGHDTMYWYKQDSKKFLKIMFSYNNKELIINETVPNRFSPKSPDKAHLNLHINSLELGDSAVYFCASSHSQDRGYTFGSGTRLTVV.

This clonotype was counted a few times. This rearrangement joins TRBV12-3 or TRBV12-4 to TRBJ2-7; the D gene is possibly TRBD1 (6 bases). V was pared by 6 bases and J by 2 bases, with 14 bases between. The CDR3 totals 14 residues. The CDR3 is CASSSGTPPYEQYF. The CDR3 region has the DNA TGTGCCAGCAGCTCCGGGACACCACCCTACGAGCAGTACTTC.

This clonotype was recorded a few times. This chain uses TRBV7-2 with TRBJ1-1; D gene ambiguous. The V gene's germline CDR1 is SGHTA and CDR2 FQGNSA. The CDR3 runs to 11 residues. The V gene lost 4 bases and the J gene lost 8 bases, with 8 bases spanning the gap. The CDR3 region is CASSSFGEAFF. The CDR3 coding sequence is TGTGCCAGCAGCTCATTCGGGGAAGCTTTCTTT.

As concerns this clonotype: The conserved closing phenylalanine or tryptophan is absent in this CDR3, likely reflecting a read error. The chain uses TRBV9 and TRBJ2-7; tentative D call: TRBD1 (5 bases). The CDR3 runs 15 residues. The germline V gene has CDR1 SGDLS and CDR2 YYNGEE. V lost 5 bases, J lost 0 bases, and 15 bases lay in between. This CDR3 is CASRAGRRVSYEQYL. CDR3 nucleotides: TGTGCCAGCAGAGCAGGGCGACGAGTCTCCTACGAGCAGTACTTG.